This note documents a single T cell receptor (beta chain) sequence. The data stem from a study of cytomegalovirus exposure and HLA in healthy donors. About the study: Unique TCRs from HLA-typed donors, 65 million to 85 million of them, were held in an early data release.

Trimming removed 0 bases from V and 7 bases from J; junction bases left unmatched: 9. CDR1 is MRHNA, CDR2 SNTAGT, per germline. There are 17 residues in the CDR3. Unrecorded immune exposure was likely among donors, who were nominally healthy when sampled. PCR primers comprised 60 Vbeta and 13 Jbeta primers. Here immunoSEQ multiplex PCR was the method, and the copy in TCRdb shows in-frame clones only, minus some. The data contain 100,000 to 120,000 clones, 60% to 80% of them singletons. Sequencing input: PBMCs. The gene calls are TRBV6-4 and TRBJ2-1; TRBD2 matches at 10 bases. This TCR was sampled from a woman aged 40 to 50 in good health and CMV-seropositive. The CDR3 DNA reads TGTGCCAGCAGTGACTCGTGGCTAGCGGGAGTCAGAAATGAGCAGTTCTTC. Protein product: CASSDSWLAGVRNEQFF.